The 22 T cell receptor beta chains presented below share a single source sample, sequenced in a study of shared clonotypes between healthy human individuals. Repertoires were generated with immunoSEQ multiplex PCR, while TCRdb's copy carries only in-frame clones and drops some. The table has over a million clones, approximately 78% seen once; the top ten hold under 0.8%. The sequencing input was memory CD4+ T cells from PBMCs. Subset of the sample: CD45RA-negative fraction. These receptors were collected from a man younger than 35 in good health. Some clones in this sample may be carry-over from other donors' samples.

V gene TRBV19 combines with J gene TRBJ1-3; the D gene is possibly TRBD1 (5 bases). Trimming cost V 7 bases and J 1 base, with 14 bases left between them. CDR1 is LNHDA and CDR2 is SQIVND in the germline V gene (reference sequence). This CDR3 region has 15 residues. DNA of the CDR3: TGTGCCAGTACGATTGGGGGGTTTTCTGGAAACACCATATATTTT. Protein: CASTIGGFSGNTIYF.

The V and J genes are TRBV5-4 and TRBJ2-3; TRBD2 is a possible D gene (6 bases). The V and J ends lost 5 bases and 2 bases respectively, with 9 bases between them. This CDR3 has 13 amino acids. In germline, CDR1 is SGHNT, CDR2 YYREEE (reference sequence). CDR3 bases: TGTGCCAGCAGACGGGAGATCACAGATACGCAGTATTTT. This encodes CASRREITDTQYF.

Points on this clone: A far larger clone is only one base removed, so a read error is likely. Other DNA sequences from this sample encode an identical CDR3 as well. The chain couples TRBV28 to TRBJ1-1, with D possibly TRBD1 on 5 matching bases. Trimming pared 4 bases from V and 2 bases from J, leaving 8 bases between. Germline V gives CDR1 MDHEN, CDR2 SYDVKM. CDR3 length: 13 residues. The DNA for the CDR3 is TGTGCCAGCAGTTGGGGGGGAAACACTGAAGCTTTCTTT. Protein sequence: CASSWGGNTEAFF.

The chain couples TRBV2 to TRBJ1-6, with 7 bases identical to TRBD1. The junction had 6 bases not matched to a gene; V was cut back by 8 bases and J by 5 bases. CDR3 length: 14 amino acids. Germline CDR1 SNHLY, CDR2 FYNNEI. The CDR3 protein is CASHRDRDNSPLHF. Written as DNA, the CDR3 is TGTGCCAGCCACCGGGACAGAGATAATTCACCCCTCCACTTT.

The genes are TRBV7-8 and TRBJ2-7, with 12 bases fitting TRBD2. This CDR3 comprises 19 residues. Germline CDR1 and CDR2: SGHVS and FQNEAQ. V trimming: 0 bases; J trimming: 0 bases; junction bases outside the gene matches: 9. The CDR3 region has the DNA TGTGCCAGCAGCTTAGCGGTTCCTAGCGGGAGGGCCAGCTCCTACGAGCAGTACTTC. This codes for CASSLAVPSGRASSYEQYF.

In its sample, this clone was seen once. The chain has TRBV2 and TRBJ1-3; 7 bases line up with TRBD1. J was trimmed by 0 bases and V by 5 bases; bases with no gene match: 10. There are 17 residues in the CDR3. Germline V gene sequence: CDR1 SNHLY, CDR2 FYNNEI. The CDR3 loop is CASSPRDSLSSGNTIYF. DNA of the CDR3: TGTGCCAGCAGTCCCCGGGACAGCCTGAGCTCTGGAAACACCATATATTTT.

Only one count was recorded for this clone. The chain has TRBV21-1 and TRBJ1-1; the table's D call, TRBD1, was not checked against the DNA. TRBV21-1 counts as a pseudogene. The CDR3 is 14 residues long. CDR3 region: CASSKLVRDTEAFF. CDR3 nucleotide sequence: TGTGCCAGCAGCAAATTGGTCAGGGACACTGAAGCTTTCTTT.

CDR3 residues: CASSPRLMNTEAFF. The CDR3 DNA reads as TGTGCCAGCAGCCCGCGTCTTATGAACACTGAAGCTTTCTTT. This chain joins TRBV4-2 and TRBJ1-1; D remains unclear. CDR3 length: 14 residues. Germline CDR1 LGHNA, CDR2 YNFKEQ. V was cut by 4 bases and J by 0 bases, with 9 bases left in between.

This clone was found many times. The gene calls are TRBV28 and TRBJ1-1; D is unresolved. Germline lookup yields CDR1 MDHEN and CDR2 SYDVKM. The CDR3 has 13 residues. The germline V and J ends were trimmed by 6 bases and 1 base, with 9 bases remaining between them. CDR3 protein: CASRRQPNTEAFF. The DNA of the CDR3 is TGTGCCAGCAGGAGACAACCGAACACTGAAGCTTTCTTT.

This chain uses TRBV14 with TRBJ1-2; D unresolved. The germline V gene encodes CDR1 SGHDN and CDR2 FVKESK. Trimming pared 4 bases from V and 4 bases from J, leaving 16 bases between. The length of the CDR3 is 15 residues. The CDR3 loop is CASSPLFKNPYGYTF. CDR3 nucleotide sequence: TGTGCCAGCAGCCCCTTGTTTAAGAACCCCTATGGCTACACCTTC.

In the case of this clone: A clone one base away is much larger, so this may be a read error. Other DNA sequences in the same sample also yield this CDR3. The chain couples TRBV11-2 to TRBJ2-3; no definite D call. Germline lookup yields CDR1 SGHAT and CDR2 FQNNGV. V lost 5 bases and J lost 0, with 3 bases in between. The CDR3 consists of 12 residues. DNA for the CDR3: TGTGCCAGCAGCAGGAGCACAGATACGCAGTATTTT. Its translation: CASSRSTDTQYF.

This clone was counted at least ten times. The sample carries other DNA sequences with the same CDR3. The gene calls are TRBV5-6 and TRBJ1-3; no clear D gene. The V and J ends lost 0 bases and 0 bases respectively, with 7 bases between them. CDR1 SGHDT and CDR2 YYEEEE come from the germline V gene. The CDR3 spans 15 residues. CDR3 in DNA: TGTGCCAGCAGCTTGGGAGGTTTCTCTGGAAACACCATATATTTT. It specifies CASSLGGFSGNTIYF.

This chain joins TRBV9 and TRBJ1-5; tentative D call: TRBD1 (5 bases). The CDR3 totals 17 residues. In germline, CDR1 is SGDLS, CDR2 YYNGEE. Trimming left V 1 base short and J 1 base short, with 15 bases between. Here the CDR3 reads CASSVMMRRGSNQPQHF. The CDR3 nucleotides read TGTGCCAGCAGCGTAATGATGAGACGGGGGAGCAATCAGCCCCAGCATTTT.

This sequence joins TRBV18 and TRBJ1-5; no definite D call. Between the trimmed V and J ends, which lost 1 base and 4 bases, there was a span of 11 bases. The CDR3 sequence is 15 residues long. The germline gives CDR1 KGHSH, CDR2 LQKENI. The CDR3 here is CASSPLEQRNQPQHF. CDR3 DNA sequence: TGTGCCAGCTCACCACTCGAACAGAGAAATCAGCCCCAGCATTTT.

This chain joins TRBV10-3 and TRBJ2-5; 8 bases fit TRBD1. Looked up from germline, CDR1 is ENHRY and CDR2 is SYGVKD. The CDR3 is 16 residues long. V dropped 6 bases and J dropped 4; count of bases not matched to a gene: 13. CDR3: CAIRADRDRSRETQYF. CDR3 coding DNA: TGTGCCATCAGGGCCGACCGGGACAGGAGTAGAGAGACCCAGTACTTC.

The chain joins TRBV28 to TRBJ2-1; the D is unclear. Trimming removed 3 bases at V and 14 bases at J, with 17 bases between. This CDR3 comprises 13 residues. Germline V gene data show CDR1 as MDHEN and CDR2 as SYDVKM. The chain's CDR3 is CASSFYRLGREFF. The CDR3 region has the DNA TGTGCCAGCAGTTTTTATCGGCTGGGCAGAGAGTTCTTC.

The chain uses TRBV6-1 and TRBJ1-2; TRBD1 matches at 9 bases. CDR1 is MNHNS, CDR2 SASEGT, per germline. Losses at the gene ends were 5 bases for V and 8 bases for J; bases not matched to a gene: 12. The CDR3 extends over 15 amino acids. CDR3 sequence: CASSNRGTGLLGYTF. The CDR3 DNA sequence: TGTGCCAGCAGTAATCGAGGGACAGGGTTGTTGGGCTACACCTTC.

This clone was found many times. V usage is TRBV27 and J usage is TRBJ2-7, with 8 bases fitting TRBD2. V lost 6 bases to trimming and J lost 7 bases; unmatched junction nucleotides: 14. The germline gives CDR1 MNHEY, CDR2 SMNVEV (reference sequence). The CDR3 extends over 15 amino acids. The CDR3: CASRPGLAGGGEQYF. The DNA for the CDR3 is TGTGCCAGCAGGCCAGGACTCGCGGGAGGAGGAGAGCAGTACTTC.

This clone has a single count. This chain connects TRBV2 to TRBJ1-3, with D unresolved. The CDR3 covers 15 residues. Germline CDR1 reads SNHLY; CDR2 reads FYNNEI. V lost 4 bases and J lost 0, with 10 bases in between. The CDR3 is CASSGRKLSGNTIYF. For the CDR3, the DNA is TGTGCCAGCAGTGGAAGGAAGCTCTCTGGAAACACCATATATTTT.

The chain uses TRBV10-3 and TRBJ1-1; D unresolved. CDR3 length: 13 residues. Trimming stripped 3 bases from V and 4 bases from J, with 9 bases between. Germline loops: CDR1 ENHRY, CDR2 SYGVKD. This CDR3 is CAISDTRSTEAFF. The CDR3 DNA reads TGTGCCATCAGTGATACCAGGAGCACTGAAGCTTTCTTT.

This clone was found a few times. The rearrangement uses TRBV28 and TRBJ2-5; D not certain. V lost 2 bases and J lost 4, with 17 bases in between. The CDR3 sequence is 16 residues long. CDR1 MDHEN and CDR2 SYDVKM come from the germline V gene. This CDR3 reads CASSLLYSGVGETQYF. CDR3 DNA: TGTGCCAGCAGTTTACTCTACTCAGGCGTAGGAGAGACCCAGTACTTC.

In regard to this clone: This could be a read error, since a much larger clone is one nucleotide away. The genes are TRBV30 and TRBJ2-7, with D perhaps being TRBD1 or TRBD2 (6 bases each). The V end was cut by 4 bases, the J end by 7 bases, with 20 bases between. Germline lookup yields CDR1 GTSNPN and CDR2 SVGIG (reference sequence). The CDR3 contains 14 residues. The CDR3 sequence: CAWTMGGSLGEQYF. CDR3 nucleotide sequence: TGTGCCTGGACCATGGGGGGCAGCCTCGGGGAGCAGTACTTC.